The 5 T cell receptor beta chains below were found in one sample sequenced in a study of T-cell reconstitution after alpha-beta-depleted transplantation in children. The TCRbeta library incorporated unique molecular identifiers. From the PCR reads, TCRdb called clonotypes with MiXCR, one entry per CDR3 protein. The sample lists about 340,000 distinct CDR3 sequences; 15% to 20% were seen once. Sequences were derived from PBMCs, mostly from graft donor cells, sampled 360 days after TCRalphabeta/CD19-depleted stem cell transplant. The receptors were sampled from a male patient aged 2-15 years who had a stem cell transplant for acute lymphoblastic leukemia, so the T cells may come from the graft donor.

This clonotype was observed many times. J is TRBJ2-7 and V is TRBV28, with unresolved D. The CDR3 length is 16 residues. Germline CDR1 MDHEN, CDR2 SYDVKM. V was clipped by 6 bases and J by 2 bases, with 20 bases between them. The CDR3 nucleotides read TGTGCCAGCAGGCCCCCGATTTATAGACGGCCCTACGAGCAGTACTTC. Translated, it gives CASRPPIYRRPYEQYF.

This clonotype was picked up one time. In DNA form, the CDR3 reads TGTGCCAGCAGCTTAGATGGATGGGGCACAGATACGCAGTATTTT. Amino acid sequence: CASSLDGWGTDTQYF. The V and J genes are TRBV7-9 and TRBJ2-3; D uncertain. Trimming took off 1 base at V and 1 base at J, with 9 bases between the two ends. Germline assignment: CDR1 SEHNR and CDR2 FQNEAQ (reference sequence). The CDR3 totals 15 residues.

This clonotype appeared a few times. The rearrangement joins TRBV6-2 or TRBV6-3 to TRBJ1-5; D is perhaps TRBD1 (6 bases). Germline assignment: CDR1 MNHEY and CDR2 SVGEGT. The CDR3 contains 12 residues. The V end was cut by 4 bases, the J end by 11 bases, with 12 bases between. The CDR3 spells CASSLLGGSQHF. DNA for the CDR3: TGTGCCAGCAGTTTACTAGGGGGGTCCCAGCATTTT.

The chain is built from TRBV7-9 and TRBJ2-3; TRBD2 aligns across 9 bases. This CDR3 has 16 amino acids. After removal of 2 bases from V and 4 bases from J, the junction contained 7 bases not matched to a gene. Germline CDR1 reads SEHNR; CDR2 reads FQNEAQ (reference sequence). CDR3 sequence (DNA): TGTGCCAGCAGCTTAAGGAGACTAGCGGAGGCAGATACGCAGTATTTT. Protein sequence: CASSLRRLAEADTQYF.

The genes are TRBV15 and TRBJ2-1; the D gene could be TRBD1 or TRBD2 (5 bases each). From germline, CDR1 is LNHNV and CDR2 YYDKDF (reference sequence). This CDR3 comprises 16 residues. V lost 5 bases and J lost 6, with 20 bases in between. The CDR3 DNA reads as TGTGCCACCAGCCCTTACACCCGGGGACGACGCAATGAGCAGTTCTTC. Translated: CATSPYTRGRRNEQFF.